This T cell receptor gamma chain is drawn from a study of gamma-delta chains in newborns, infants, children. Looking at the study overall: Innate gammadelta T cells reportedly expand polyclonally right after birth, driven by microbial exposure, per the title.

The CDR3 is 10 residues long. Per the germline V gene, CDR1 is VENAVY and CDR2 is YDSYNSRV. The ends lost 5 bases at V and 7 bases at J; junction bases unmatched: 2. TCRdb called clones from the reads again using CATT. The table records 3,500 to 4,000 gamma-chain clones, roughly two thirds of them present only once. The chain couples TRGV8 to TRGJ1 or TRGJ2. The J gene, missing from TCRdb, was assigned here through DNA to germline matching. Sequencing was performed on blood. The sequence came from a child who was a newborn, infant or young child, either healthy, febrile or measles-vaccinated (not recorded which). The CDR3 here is CATWGYKKLF. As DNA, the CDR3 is TGTGCCACCTGGGGCTATAAGAAACTCTTT.